The 18 T cell receptor beta chains below were found in one sample sequenced in a study of T cell clusters in autoimmune cytopenias. TRB rearrangements were amplified by touch-down multiplex PCR with mixed TRB-A/B primers. Using the multiplex PCR reads, TCRdb records one entry per CDR3 protein without DNA. Its listing shows roughly 10,000 distinct CDR3 sequences. Tens of thousands of genome equivalents of blood DNA were amplified for TRB. These data also formed part of another study, on T cell repertoires in aging, cancer and after chemotherapy.

Sequencing used peripheral blood. The receptors originated from a human donor in good health.

The V gene is TRBV27, the J gene TRBJ2-1. The CDR3 length is 14 residues. Germline V gene lookup returns CDR1 MNHEY and CDR2 SMNVEV (reference sequence). CDR3 sequence reads: CASGKGISYNEQFF.

The CDR3 region is CASSTHRDRGITGELFF. The chain uses TRBV7-9 and TRBJ2-2; no DNA is available, so the TRBD1 call from TCRdb remains unchecked. From germline, CDR1 is SEHNR and CDR2 FQNEAQ (reference sequence). There are 17 residues in the CDR3. The full variable domain, in which reference TRBV7-9 and TRBJ2-2 provide the parts outside the CDR3, is DTGVSQNPRHKITKRGQNVTFRCDPISEHNRLYWYRQTLGQGPEFLTYFQNEAQLEKSRLLSDRFSAERPKGSFSTLEIQRTEQGDSAMYLCASSTHRDRGITGELFFGEGSRLTVL.

The chain combines TRBV12-3 or TRBV12-4 with TRBJ2-1; TCRdb lists TRBD2, though no DNA is available to test this call. The CDR3 consists of 18 residues. Here the CDR3 reads CTSSNQHGREGPREVQFF.

V and J are TRBV6-2 or TRBV6-3 and TRBJ2-6. The length of the CDR3 is 15 residues. CDR1 and CDR2 from the germline V gene are MNHEY and SVGEGT. Here the CDR3 reads CASSYSGAGANVLTF.

The chain joins TRBV28 to TRBJ2-1; the TCRdb call, TRBD1, lacks DNA for checking. The CDR3 length is 17 residues. Germline V gene lookup returns CDR1 MDHEN and CDR2 SYDVKM. CDR3 sequence: CASSFPTGAGGGNEQFF.

The chain is built from TRBV5-6 and TRBJ2-3; without DNA, the TCRdb call of TRBD2 cannot be checked. In germline, CDR1 is SGHDT, CDR2 YYEEEE. This CDR3 has 17 amino acids. The CDR3 is CASSWGGASGRTDTQYF.

The J gene is TRBJ2-5, the V gene TRBV6-6; TCRdb indicates TRBD2, and absent DNA this call remains unverified. Germline V CDR1 and CDR2: MNHNY, SVGAGI (reference sequence). This CDR3 has 17 amino acids. This CDR3 is CASSYPPGGLYQETQYF.

The chain carries TRBV19 and TRBJ2-2; no DNA is available, so the TRBD1 call from TCRdb remains unchecked. The CDR3 runs 14 residues. Germline V gene data show CDR1 as LNHDA and CDR2 as SQIVND (reference sequence). The chain's CDR3 is CASTKQASTGELFF.

The chain uses TRBV6-1 and TRBJ1-4; TCRdb designates TRBD1, a call that cannot be tested without DNA. The CDR3 runs 14 residues. Germline CDR1 MNHNS, CDR2 SASEGT. The CDR3 sequence: CASSKLTGAEKLFF.

The chain is built from TRBV6-1 and TRBJ2-7; checking the TCRdb D call of TRBD2 is not possible without DNA. The CDR3 has 13 amino acids. Looked up from germline, CDR1 is MNHNS and CDR2 is SASEGT. Here the CDR3 reads CASVLAGKGEQYF.

This chain links TRBV12-3 or TRBV12-4 with TRBJ2-5; TCRdb selects TRBD2, and the lack of DNA leaves this call unchecked. This CDR3 is 14 amino acids long. The CDR3 spells CASSSGGALETQYF.

The genes are TRBV27 and TRBJ2-7; TCRdb lists TRBD2, though no DNA is available to test this call. This CDR3 is built from 14 residues. CDR1 and CDR2 (germline): MNHEY, SMNVEV (reference sequence). CDR3 residues: CASSFLGPLREQYF.

This chain joins TRBV11-1 and TRBJ2-5; the TRBD1 assignment by TCRdb is unverifiable without DNA. Germline assignment: CDR1 SGHAT and CDR2 FQDESV (reference sequence). CDR3 length equals 13 residues. The CDR3 is CASTRGPGETQYF. The entire variable domain, with the rest obtained from reference TRBV11-1 and TRBJ2-5, is as follows: EAEVAQSPRYKITEKSQAVAFWCDPISGHATLYWYRQILGQGPELLVQFQDESVVDDSQLPKDRFSAERLKGVDSTLKIQPAELGDSAMYLCASTRGPGETQYFGPGTRLLVL.

The chain recombines TRBV5-4 with TRBJ2-7; checking the TCRdb D call of TRBD1 is not possible without DNA. The V gene's germline CDR1 is SGHNT and CDR2 YYREEE (reference sequence). CDR3 length equals 17 residues. This chain's CDR3 is CASSGRGQTKISYEQYF.

This chain connects TRBV27 to TRBJ1-6; there is no DNA to check the TCRdb D call of TRBD1. This CDR3 has 16 residues. Germline V gene sequence: CDR1 MNHEY, CDR2 SMNVEV (reference sequence). The CDR3 sequence: CASSPSQVGVDSPLHF.

V is TRBV19 and J is TRBJ1-5. CDR3 length: 12 residues. Germline CDR1 is LNHDA and CDR2 is SQIVND (reference sequence). CDR3 in amino acids: CASRLNNQPQHF.

This chain links TRBV19 with TRBJ2-1; checking the TCRdb D call of TRBD1 is not possible without DNA. The CDR3 covers 16 residues. Germline V gene sequence: CDR1 LNHDA, CDR2 SQIVND (reference sequence). The CDR3 is CASTKDGARTYNEQFF.

The genes are TRBV5-5 and TRBJ1-6; the D gene TCRdb calls, TRBD1, cannot be checked with no DNA. This CDR3 has 14 residues. CDR1 is SGHKS, CDR2 YYEKEE, per germline (reference sequence). The CDR3 region is CASSQDRGNSPLHF.